This is a list of T cell receptor beta chains from one sample in a study of long-term antiretroviral therapy in people with HIV. TCRdb's copy holds only in-frame clones and misses some; the assay was immunoSEQ multiplex PCR. The sample carries more than 45,000 clones, under 90% recorded once. The source material was unsorted PBMCs, sampled 0.8 years after starting antiretroviral therapy. These receptors all come from a woman aged 18 to 35 with HIV. Each CDR3 is given with its conserved first and last residue. The D gene is left open where the match is weak. Size is omitted from some rows. Given values are once, few, many or a class for expanded clones.

v_call	d_call	j_call	clone_size	cdr3_nt	cdr3_aa
TRBV7-9	TRBD2	TRBJ2-3	NA	TGTGCCAGCAGCTCTAAGGGACTAGCAGGTTCCACAGATACGCAGTATTTT	CASSSKGLAGSTDTQYF
TRBV11-3	TRBD2	TRBJ2-3	NA	TGTGCCAGCAGCTTAGGACTAGCGGGAGGAGTTCCAGATACGCAGTATTTT	CASSLGLAGGVPDTQYF
TRBV13	NA	TRBJ1-3	NA	TGTGCCAGCAGCTTAGGCCTAGGGGGTTCCTCTGGAAACACCATATATTTT	CASSLGLGGSSGNTIYF
TRBV4-3	NA	TRBJ2-6	once	TGCGCCAGCAGCCAAGATGCTTATGCTGGGGCCAACGTCCTGACTTTC	CASSQDAYAGANVLTF
TRBV25-1	NA	TRBJ1-4	NA	TGTGCCAGCCGTTCGACAGCGGCTGAAAAACTGTTTTTT	CASRSTAAEKLFF
TRBV21-1	NA	TRBJ2-2	NA	TGTGCCAGCAGCGGGCGGACAGGGGGCGTTTCCGGCGGGGAGCTGTTTTTT	CASSGRTGGVSGGELFF
TRBV28	TRBD2	TRBJ2-5	NA	TGTGCCAGCAGTCCCGGGACTAGCGGGAAGGAGACCCAGTACTTC	CASSPGTSGKETQYF
TRBV7-2	TRBD2	TRBJ2-1	NA	TGTGCCAGCAGCCGGGGACTAGCGAGCACCAATGAGCAGTTCTTC	CASSRGLASTNEQFF
TRBV19	TRBD1	TRBJ2-1	NA	TGTGCCAGTAGCCTGGGGGCAGGGGGATCTTACAATGAGCAGTTCTTC	CASSLGAGGSYNEQFF
TRBV5-6	TRBD2	TRBJ2-1	NA	TGTGCCAGCAGCTCTTACAGACTAGCGAGGGTAAACAATGAGCAGTTCTTC	CASSSYRLARVNNEQFF
TRBV6-5	NA	TRBJ1-4	NA	TGTGCCAGCAGCGTCACGATGAGCTTTAATGAAAAACTGTTTTTT	CASSVTMSFNEKLFF
TRBV5-6	NA	TRBJ1-3	NA	TGTGCCAGCAGCTTACAGGTCCACAGGGCCACTTCTGGAAACACCATATATTTT	CASSLQVHRATSGNTIYF
TRBV5-4	NA	TRBJ2-7	NA	TGTGCCAGCAGCCTACGGGAGAGGGGGGCCTACGAGCAGTACTTC	CASSLRERGAYEQYF
TRBV10-3	NA	TRBJ2-2	NA	TGTGCCATCAGTGACAGGAGGGCCACACCCGGGGAGCTGTTTTTT	CAISDRRATPGELFF
TRBV7-2	TRBD2	TRBJ2-1	few	TGTGCCAGCAGCTATGGGGAGGGGCGCTCCTACAATGAGCAGTTCTTC	CASSYGEGRSYNEQFF
TRBV7-2	NA	TRBJ2-7	NA	TGTGCCAGCAGCTTTGGACTTTACGAGCAGTACTTC	CASSFGLYEQYF
TRBV19	NA	TRBJ2-2	NA	TGTGCCAGTAGCCGACGGGACAAATCTTTCGCGAACACCGGGGAGCTGTTTTTT	CASSRRDKSFANTGELFF
TRBV11-2	NA	TRBJ1-3	NA	TGTGCCAGCAGCCCTCGGACTATGGTAGCGGGTAGTGGGAACACCATATATTTT	CASSPRTMVAGSGNTIYF
TRBV7-7	TRBD1	TRBJ2-7	NA	TGTGCTAGCAGCTTAAGGGCAGGGGGCTCCTACGAGCAGTACTTC	CASSLRAGGSYEQYF
TRBV19	NA	TRBJ1-1	NA	TGTGCCAGTAGTATGGGGGGTGCTGAAGCTTTCTTT	CASSMGGAEAFF
TRBV10-3	NA	TRBJ2-7	NA	TGTGCCATCAGTGGTCCGGATTACAACTACGAGCAGTACTTC	CAISGPDYNYEQYF
TRBV6-5	NA	TRBJ1-1	NA	TGTGCCAGCAGTTACAAGAGGAGCGGCACTGAAGCTTTCTTT	CASSYKRSGTEAFF
TRBV10-1	NA	TRBJ2-7	NA	TGCGCCAGCAGTGAGGGGGCGCTAGGAGAGCAGTACTTC	CASSEGALGEQYF
TRBV29-1	NA	TRBJ2-3	NA	TGCAGCGTAGCCGGGACGAAGAGCACAGATACGCAGTATTTT	CSVAGTKSTDTQYF
TRBV30	TRBD2	TRBJ2-5	NA	TGTGCCTGGAGTGTATTTGCGGGAGGGCCGGTTATTGGCGAGACCCAGTACTTC	CAWSVFAGGPVIGETQYF
TRBV19	TRBD1	TRBJ2-7	NA	TGTGCCAGTAGTGAACAGGGGGCGGTCGCCGAGCAGTACTTC	CASSEQGAVAEQYF